These 16 T cell receptor beta chains share one sample of origin, sequenced in a study of beta chain features in type 1 diabetes (dated by TCRdb to 2016 to 2019). The receptor library was made with the immunoSEQ multiplex PCR assay. The entire isolated RNA was reverse transcribed using the High Capacity cDNA Reverse Transcription Kit, and thus expressed TCRB transcripts were sequenced. TCRdb mirrors the immuneACCESS table, restricted to in-frame sequences. Some clones are absent from its copies; in checked studies, under half trace to an unresolved V gene, and the reason for the others is unknown. This sample holds a few hundred thousand clones; 30% were observed only once. Almost 0.065% of the sample goes to the ten largest clones. Sequencing was carried out using naive CD4+ T cells from blood. Interpreted using the paper, the cell subset or site label stands for: true naive CD4+ T cells. The receptors here all came from a man aged 18 to 29 in good health.

This clone was counted a few times. The rearrangement joins TRBV4-3 to TRBJ2-4; no firm D call. Per the germline V gene, CDR1 is LGHNA and CDR2 is YSLEER. The CDR3 is made up of 16 amino acids. V gave up 0 bases and J gave up 0 bases, with 9 bases separating them. CDR3 in amino acids: CASSQDSPLAKNIQYF. The CDR3 DNA is TGCGCCAGCAGCCAAGATAGTCCACTAGCCAAAAACATTCAGTACTTC.

The chain joins TRBV19 to TRBJ2-1; no clear D gene. CDR3 size: 13 residues. With 1 base removed from V and 9 bases from J, the gap between germline ends came to 10 bases. CDR1 is LNHDA, CDR2 SQIVND, per germline (reference sequence). The CDR3 region has the DNA TGTGCCAGTAGTATAGTTGGGGTCGGTGAGCAGTTCTTC. Translation gives CASSIVGVGEQFF.

This chain links TRBV4-2 with TRBJ1-5, with 9 bases that match TRBD1. The germline gives CDR1 LGHNA, CDR2 YNFKEQ. J lost 2 bases, V lost 5 bases, and 4 bases had no gene match. This CDR3 comprises 15 residues. The CDR3, as DNA: TGTGCCAGCAGCAGGACAGGGGATCGCAATCAGCCCCAGCATTTT. Translation gives CASSRTGDRNQPQHF.

The V call is TRBV5-1, the J call TRBJ1-1; no clear D. Trimming left V 4 bases short and J 3 bases short, with 10 bases between. This CDR3 comprises 13 residues. Germline CDR1 SGHRS, CDR2 YFSETQ. CDR3 in amino acids: CASSLSQYTEAFF. CDR3 DNA sequence: TGCGCCAGCAGCCTGAGCCAGTACACTGAAGCTTTCTTT.

V gene TRBV30 combines with J gene TRBJ2-7; TRBD2 matches at 7 bases. The V gene's germline CDR1 is GTSNPN and CDR2 SVGIG (reference sequence). Trimming at V came to 3 bases and at J to 2 bases, leaving 7 bases not matched to a gene. CDR3 length: 14 residues. CDR3 residues: CAWSRRGRAYEQYF. The CDR3 bases are TGTGCCTGGAGCCGTCGTGGGAGGGCCTACGAGCAGTACTTC.

Only a few counts were recorded for this clone. The chain employs TRBV7-2 and TRBJ2-5; D might be TRBD1 or TRBD2, each matching 6 bases. The V gene lost 1 base and the J gene lost 5 bases, with 20 bases spanning the gap. This CDR3 spans 17 amino acids. Germline V gene lookup returns CDR1 SGHTA and CDR2 FQGNSA. The CDR3 here is CASSLDRTGRGRETQYF. CDR3 in DNA: TGTGCCAGCAGCTTAGACCGGACGGGAAGGGGGAGGGAGACCCAGTACTTC.

The chain combines TRBV30 with TRBJ1-5; 7 bases line up with TRBD1. V shed 3 bases and J 7 bases; nucleotides not matched to a gene: 9. The CDR3 is 14 residues long. Germline CDR1 is GTSNPN and CDR2 is SVGIG (reference sequence). In DNA form, the CDR3 reads TGTGCCTGGAGCGCGACAGGGTTGGAACAGCCCCAGCATTTT. Its translation is CAWSATGLEQPQHF.

This clone has just a few counts. The J gene is TRBJ1-5, the V gene TRBV30, with 7 positions matching TRBD1. Unmatched junction bases numbered 5, after V lost 2 bases and J lost 4 bases. Germline-derived CDR1 and CDR2 are GTSNPN and SVGIG (reference sequence). The CDR3 has 14 residues. The CDR3 nucleotides are TGTGCCTGGAGTTCGGACAGGCCAAATCAGCCCCAGCATTTT. Translation gives CAWSSDRPNQPQHF.

This clone has just one count. This rearrangement joins TRBV9 to TRBJ2-3; D could derive from TRBD1 or TRBD2 (5 bases each). The CDR3 length is 15 residues. Germline V lookup: CDR1 SGDLS, CDR2 YYNGEE. V lost 3 bases, J lost 7 bases, and 18 bases lay in between. CDR3 in amino acids: CASSAEGFMVYTQYF. CDR3 bases: TGTGCCAGCAGCGCTGAGGGGTTTATGGTGTATACGCAGTATTTT. Using reference TRBV9 and TRBJ2-3 for the parts outside the CDR3, the full variable domain is DSGVTQTPKHLITATGQRVTLRCSPRSGDLSVYWYQQSLDQGLQFLIQYYNGEERAKGNILERFSAQQFPDLHSELNLSSLELGDSALYFCASSAEGFMVYTQYFGPGTRLTVL.

The chain carries TRBV5-1 and TRBJ2-5; D is undetermined. Germline CDR1 is SGHRS and CDR2 is YFSETQ. V dropped 0 bases and J dropped 3 bases, with 9 bases sitting between them. CDR3 length: 14 residues. CDR3 residues: CASSLVPPKETQYF. The CDR3 DNA reads TGCGCCAGCAGCTTGGTGCCCCCCAAAGAGACCCAGTACTTC.

The chain has TRBV5-1 and TRBJ2-5; 9 nucleotides line up with TRBD1. The CDR3 spans 16 residues. Germline CDR1 and CDR2: SGHRS and YFSETQ. V lost 0 bases and J lost 4; bases outside the gene matches: 7. The CDR3: CASSLARTGAGETQYF. As DNA, the CDR3 is TGCGCCAGCAGCTTGGCGCGGACAGGGGCCGGAGAGACCCAGTACTTC.

This clone was detected only a few times. The CDR3 reads CAISDTGVSSTDTQYF. Written as DNA, the CDR3 is TGTGCCATCAGTGACACGGGGGTTTCTAGCACAGATACGCAGTATTTT. The chain uses TRBV10-3 and TRBJ2-3; possible D gene TRBD2, 6 bases. CDR3 size: 16 residues. The V gene lost 3 bases and the J gene lost 0 bases, with 13 bases spanning the gap. In germline, CDR1 is ENHRY, CDR2 SYGVKD.

Remarks on this clone: At the DNA level, this CDR3 is encoded by other sequences in the same sample as well. The gene calls are TRBV30 and TRBJ1-4; no firm D call. The CDR3 extends over 11 amino acids. Germline loops: CDR1 GTSNPN, CDR2 SVGIG (reference sequence). V lost 1 base and J lost 5, with 2 bases in between. The CDR3 here is CAWSGNEKLFF. CDR3 DNA sequence: TGTGCCTGGAGTGGGAATGAAAAACTGTTTTTT.

V is TRBV30 and J is TRBJ2-7, with TRBD1 matching over 8 bases. The CDR3 runs to 14 residues. CDR1 and CDR2 from the germline V gene are GTSNPN and SVGIG (reference sequence). V was pared by 1 base and J by 7 bases, with 9 bases of the junction left unmatched. Here the CDR3 reads CAWSAGQGVWEQYF. CDR3 sequence (DNA): TGTGCCTGGAGTGCAGGACAGGGAGTGTGGGAGCAGTACTTC.

As regards this clone: Other DNA sequences in the same sample also yield this CDR3. V and J are TRBV30 and TRBJ2-7; the D is unclear. The germline CDR1 and CDR2 sequences are GTSNPN and SVGIG (reference sequence). This CDR3 has 12 residues. V lost 0 bases and J 1 base, leaving 4 bases between the germline ends. The CDR3, as DNA: TGTGCCTGGAGTGTGGATTCCTACGAGCAGTACTTC. Encoded protein: CAWSVDSYEQYF.

The chain carries TRBV30 and TRBJ2-2, with TRBD1 identical over 7 bases. Looked up from germline, CDR1 is GTSNPN and CDR2 is SVGIG (reference sequence). The V gene end was trimmed by 8 bases and the J gene end by 2 bases; junction bases not matched to a gene: 5. This CDR3 spans 13 amino acids. The CDR3 DNA reads TGTGCCGGTAGGGGGCACAACACCGGGGAGCTGTTTTTT. Amino acid sequence: CAGRGHNTGELFF.